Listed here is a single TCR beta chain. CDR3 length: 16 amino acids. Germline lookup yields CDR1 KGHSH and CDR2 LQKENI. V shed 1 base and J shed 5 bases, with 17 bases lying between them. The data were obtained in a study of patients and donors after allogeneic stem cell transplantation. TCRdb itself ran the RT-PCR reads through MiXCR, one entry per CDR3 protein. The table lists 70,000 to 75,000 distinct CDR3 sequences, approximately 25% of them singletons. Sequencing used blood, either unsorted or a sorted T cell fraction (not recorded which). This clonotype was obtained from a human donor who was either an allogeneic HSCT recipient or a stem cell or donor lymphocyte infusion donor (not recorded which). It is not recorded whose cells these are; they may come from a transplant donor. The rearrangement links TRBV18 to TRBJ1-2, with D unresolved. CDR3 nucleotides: TGTGCCAGCTCACCACTCCTCGCAGAGTCTCTATATGGCTACACCTTC. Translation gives CASSPLLAESLYGYTF.